This is a list of T cell receptor beta chains from one sample in a study of cytomegalovirus exposure and HLA in healthy donors. The method was immunoSEQ multiplex PCR; TCRdb's version includes in-frame clones alone and lacks a portion of them. The profile shows around 160,000 clones, around 79% of them singletons. Sequencing was carried out using PBMCs. These receptors were taken from a male donor in good health and CMV-seropositive. The CDR3 runs from the conserved cysteine through the conserved F or W. The D gene is left open where the match is weak. Size is stated for part of the rows, as once, few or many counts, or as a class when the clone is expanded.

TRBV2	TRBD1	TRBJ1-2	once	CAGAGQPSNYGYTF	TGTGCCGGGGCGGGACAGCCATCTAACTATGGCTACACCTTC
TRBV5-4	NA	TRBJ1-6	NA	CASTVGVNNSPLHF	TGTGCCAGCACCGTAGGGGTAAATAATTCACCCCTCCACTTT
TRBV6-5	NA	TRBJ1-1	NA	CASSKAGRQCEAFF	TGTGCCAGCAGCAAAGCCGGGAGACAGTGTGAAGCTTTCTTT
TRBV5-1	NA	TRBJ1-3	NA	CASSLESGGNTIYF	TGCGCCAGCAGCTTGGAGTCAGGGGGAAACACCATATATTTT
TRBV9	TRBD1	TRBJ2-1	few	CASSLGQGAVEQFF	TGTGCCAGCAGCTTAGGACAGGGGGCTGTTGAGCAGTTCTTC
TRBV9	NA	TRBJ2-2	NA	CASGADPNTGELFF	TGTGCCAGTGGGGCGGATCCGAACACCGGGGAGCTGTTTTTT
TRBV5-6	NA	TRBJ2-1	NA	CASSLGVGPYNEQFF	TGTGCCAGCAGCTTGGGAGTGGGGCCATACAATGAGCAGTTCTTC
TRBV6-5	TRBD2	TRBJ2-1	NA	CASSYERGTYNEQFF	TGTGCCAGCAGTTACGAGCGGGGGACCTACAATGAGCAGTTCTTC
TRBV5-4	NA	TRBJ1-2	NA	CASSLDPNYGYTF	TGTGCCAGCAGCTTGGATCCAAACTATGGCTACACCTTC
TRBV5-6	TRBD1	TRBJ1-1	few	CASSFGTVNTEAFF	TGTGCCAGCAGCTTTGGGACAGTGAACACTGAAGCTTTCTTT
TRBV12-5	NA	TRBJ2-7	NA	CASAGGQVGFGEQYF	TGTGCTAGTGCCGGGGGGCAAGTAGGGTTCGGCGAGCAGTACTTC
TRBV7-9	TRBD1	TRBJ2-7	NA	CASSLGTGANSYEQYF	TGTGCCAGCAGCCTTGGGACAGGCGCAAACTCCTACGAGCAGTACTTC
TRBV13	TRBD2	TRBJ2-7	NA	CASSSTSGGAFEQYF	TGTGCCAGCAGCTCAACTAGCGGGGGGGCGTTCGAGCAGTACTTC
TRBV11-1	TRBD1	TRBJ2-7	NA	CASSLGGTGISHEQYF	TGTGCCAGCAGCTTAGGTGGGACAGGAATCTCCCACGAGCAGTACTTC
TRBV19	TRBD1	TRBJ1-2	NA	CASSPGQGNYGYTF	TGTGCCAGTAGTCCGGGACAGGGGAACTATGGCTACACCTTC
TRBV2	TRBD1	TRBJ1-5	NA	CASSLSGQGLSNQPQHF	TGTGCCAGCAGTTTATCGGGACAGGGACTTAGCAATCAGCCCCAGCATTTT
TRBV6-1	NA	TRBJ1-5	NA	CASSELADNQPQHF	TGTGCCAGCAGTGAATTGGCGGACAATCAGCCCCAGCATTTT
TRBV27	NA	TRBJ1-5	NA	CASAGFGSNQPQHF	TGTGCCAGCGCCGGGTTTGGGAGCAATCAGCCCCAGCATTTT
TRBV7-7	TRBD1	TRBJ1-2	NA	CASSLRDRGYGYTF	TGTGCTAGCAGCTTAAGGGACAGGGGGTATGGCTACACCTTC
TRBV14	TRBD1	TRBJ1-6	NA	CASSRGTGGSNSPLHF	TGTGCCAGCAGCCGGGGGACAGGGGGTTCCAATTCACCCCTCCACTTT
TRBV6-1	NA	TRBJ2-5	NA	CASRISSRQETQYF	TGTGCCAGCAGGATTAGCTCTCGCCAAGAGACCCAGTACTTC
TRBV6-6	NA	TRBJ2-7	NA	CASSQQVNIYEQYF	TGTGCCAGCAGCCAACAGGTCAATATTTACGAGCAGTACTTC
TRBV7-9	NA	TRBJ2-4	NA	CAGETGGPGGNIQYF	TGTGCCGGAGAAACAGGGGGGCCGGGGGGAAACATTCAGTACTTC
TRBV15	NA	TRBJ1-3	NA	CATEGNSGNTIYF	TGTGCCACCGAGGGAAACTCTGGAAACACCATATATTTT
TRBV7-3	TRBD1	TRBJ2-5	NA	CASSFSTGQNQETQYF	TGTGCCAGCAGTTTCTCGACAGGGCAGAACCAAGAGACCCAGTACTTC
TRBV5-1	TRBD1	TRBJ2-7	NA	CASSFDRARYEQYF	TGCGCCAGCAGCTTCGACAGGGCACGTTACGAGCAGTACTTC
TRBV9	NA	TRBJ1-2	NA	CASSVGAQGYGHTF	TGTGCCAGCAGCGTAGGAGCACAGGGCTATGGCCACACCTTC
TRBV19	NA	TRBJ2-5	NA	CASSPLAFGETQYF	TGTGCCAGTAGCCCCCTAGCGTTTGGAGAGACCCAGTACTTC
TRBV6-6	NA	TRBJ2-2	NA	CARKVPRWEISGELFF	TGTGCCAGGAAAGTCCCTCGGTGGGAGATTTCCGGGGAGCTGTTTTTT
TRBV6-1	NA	TRBJ1-2	NA	CASSEASLGGYGYTF	TGTGCCAGCAGTGAAGCCAGTTTAGGGGGCTATGGCTACACCTTC
TRBV19	NA	TRBJ1-1	NA	CASSGGRLNTEAFF	TGTGCCAGTAGTGGAGGACGGTTGAACACTGAAGCTTTCTTT
TRBV6-5	NA	TRBJ1-5	NA	CASSAQYQPQHF	TGTGCCAGCAGTGCTCAGTATCAGCCCCAGCATTTT
TRBV9	TRBD1	TRBJ1-2	NA	CASSVDLGQGAAGYTF	TGTGCCAGCAGCGTAGACCTGGGACAGGGGGCGGCCGGCTACACCTTC
TRBV7-3	TRBD1	TRBJ2-5	NA	CASSLGQGAHETQYF	TGTGCCAGCAGCTTGGGACAGGGGGCTCATGAGACCCAGTACTTC
TRBV7-9	NA	TRBJ1-6	NA	CSSESGDGSPLHF	TGTTCCAGTGAATCAGGGGACGGTTCACCCCTCCACTTT
TRBV2	NA	TRBJ1-1	once	CASGGDTEAFF	TGTGCCAGCGGGGGGGATACTGAAGCTTTCTTT
TRBV6-5	NA	TRBJ1-2	few	CASNGGYGYTF	TGTGCCAGCAACGGGGGCTATGGCTACACCTTC
TRBV11-2	NA	TRBJ2-3	NA	CASSPGTIRTDTQYF	TGTGCCAGCAGCCCCGGTACCATACGCACAGATACGCAGTATTTT
TRBV7-9	NA	TRBJ1-3	NA	CASAGTRNTIYF	TGTGCCAGCGCGGGGACTAGAAACACCATATATTTT
TRBV5-4	NA	TRBJ1-2	once	CAGTWRGNYGYTF	TGTGCCGGAACTTGGAGGGGTAACTATGGCTACACCTTC
TRBV7-8	NA	TRBJ1-2	NA	CASSPPERLLDGYTF	TGTGCCAGCAGCCCCCCGGAGCGCCTACTAGATGGCTACACCTTC
TRBV2	NA	TRBJ1-1	NA	CASLDMRDTEAFF	TGTGCCAGCTTGGACATGAGAGACACTGAAGCTTTCTTT
TRBV5-1	NA	TRBJ2-1	NA	CASSSSYSGPLYIEQFF	TGCGCCAGCAGCTCGTCCTATTCAGGGCCCCTCTACATTGAGCAGTTCTTC
TRBV5-1	NA	TRBJ2-7	NA	CASSLVGGGGRSDEQYF	TGCGCCAGCAGCTTGGTAGGGGGTGGGGGCAGGAGTGACGAGCAGTACTTC
TRBV19	TRBD1	TRBJ2-1	NA	CASSGTGFNEQFF	TGTGCCAGTAGCGGGACAGGGTTCAATGAGCAGTTCTTC
TRBV7-2	TRBD1	TRBJ1-4	NA	CASSSPGQGNEKLFF	TGTGCCAGCAGCTCCCCGGGACAGGGAAATGAAAAACTGTTTTTT
TRBV7-9	NA	TRBJ1-1	NA	CASRPRTSYTEAFF	TGTGCCAGCAGACCAAGGACATCTTACACTGAAGCTTTCTTT
TRBV5-8	NA	TRBJ1-1	few	CASSHTRQATEAFF	TGTGCCAGCAGCCACACAAGGCAGGCCACCGAAGCTTTCTTT
TRBV5-1	TRBD1	TRBJ1-1	NA	CASSWGQRNTEAFF	TGCGCCAGCAGCTGGGGACAGAGGAACACTGAAGCTTTCTTT
TRBV4-1	TRBD1	TRBJ1-2	NA	CASSLAGGVKHGYTF	TGCGCCAGCAGCCTAGCAGGGGGCGTAAAGCATGGCTACACCTTC
TRBV20-1	NA	TRBJ1-1	NA	CSYLRVTEAFF	TGCAGTTATCTTCGCGTCACTGAAGCTTTCTTT